A selection of T cell receptor beta chains follows, all from one sample in a study of blood T cell repertoires in COVID-19. Measured with immunoSEQ multiplex PCR; TCRdb has only the in-frame clones, and not every one. Of a few hundred thousand clones in the sample, about four fifths are singletons; the top ten hold more than 7%. The sequenced material came from peripheral blood. The receptors here all came from a man older than 75 with acute or convalescent COVID-19. Both conserved end residues are part of each CDR3.

v_call: TRBV5-1
cdr3_length: 15
cdr3_aa: CASSLEAGITGELFF

v_call: TRBV9
cdr3_length: 16
cdr3_aa: CASSVEAVGSNYGYTF

v_call: TRBV2
cdr3_length: 13
cdr3_aa: CASRGRSSYEQYF

v_call: TRBV18
cdr3_length: 15
cdr3_aa: CASSPPGTGTYGYTF

v_call: TRBV18
cdr3_length: 15
cdr3_aa: CASSPPTGRNTEAFF

v_call: TRBV7-2
cdr3_length: 17
cdr3_aa: CASSLGQGAPRRYGYTF

v_call: TRBV10-3
cdr3_length: 15
cdr3_aa: CAISESGGAKNIQYF

v_call: TRBV6-5
cdr3_length: 14
cdr3_aa: CASSAGTGHEKLFF

v_call: TRBV7-2
cdr3_length: 16
cdr3_aa: CASSPTSGGSYNEQFF

v_call: TRBV28
cdr3_length: 18
cdr3_aa: CASRGARSSLSYNEKLFF

v_call: TRBV5-1
cdr3_length: 16
cdr3_aa: CASSEIAGATSTEAFF